Listed here are 22 T cell receptor beta chains from one sample, sequenced in a study of CD8+CD57+ T cells in acquired aplastic anemia. TCR beta VDJ and CDR3 profiles were obtained from a genomic DNA template. TCRdb recomputed calls from the reads with MiXCR, one row per CDR3 protein. The table lists around 180,000 distinct CDR3 sequences, 60% to 70% of them singletons. Sequencing was done on a sample of sorted CD4+, CD8+, or CD8+CD57+ T cells (not recorded which) from PBMCs. The receptors come from a human donor in good health.

The V gene is TRBV7-9, the J gene TRBJ2-1; maybe TRBD2 (7 bases). The CDR3 spans 14 residues. Germline V gene sequence: CDR1 SEHNR, CDR2 FQNEAQ (reference sequence). V was shortened by 3 bases and J by 8 bases, with 14 bases between the two germline ends. CDR3 in amino acids: CASSLEGRGDEQFF. The CDR3 DNA is TGTGCCAGCAGCTTGGAGGGGAGGGGGGATGAGCAGTTCTTC. The entire variable domain, with the rest obtained from reference TRBV7-9 and TRBJ2-1, is as follows: DTGVSQNPRHKITKRGQNVTFRCDPISEHNRLYWYRQTLGQGPEFLTYFQNEAQLEKSRLLSDRFSAERPKGSFSTLEIQRTEQGDSAMYLCASSLEGRGDEQFFGPGTRLTVL.

As for this clonotype: It is unclear where the CDR3 begins or ends on the DNA, so no DNA is shown, and the CDR3 is as TCRdb lists it. The rearrangement uses TRBV7-6 and TRBJ2-1; the table gives TRBD2 as D, unverified against the DNA. CDR1 and CDR2 (germline): SGHVS, FNYEAQ. With termini counted, the CDR3 has 21 amino acids. This chain's CDR3 is CASSFYICSASSEGEGNEQFF.

CDR3 region: CASSGTGKANYGYTF. The CDR3 bases are TGTGCCAGCAGTGGGACAGGTAAAGCTAACTATGGCTACACCTTC. The rearrangement uses TRBV2 and TRBJ1-2; the match to TRBD1 covers 7 bases. J was trimmed by 0 bases and V by 4 bases; bases with no gene match: 5. Germline V lookup: CDR1 SNHLY, CDR2 FYNNEI. The CDR3 runs 15 residues.

V and J are TRBV12-3 or TRBV12-4 and TRBJ2-1; D is ambiguous. The CDR3 spans 11 residues. V lost 3 bases to trimming and J lost 11 bases, with 8 bases between them. CDR3 in amino acids: CASSLVGQQFF. The CDR3 DNA follows: TGTGCCAGCAGTTTGGTGGGTCAGCAGTTCTTC.

V and J are TRBV24-1 and TRBJ2-5; D is undetermined. The germline CDR1 and CDR2 sequences are KGHDR and SFDVKD. The CDR3 loop spans 13 amino acids. V was trimmed by 5 bases and J by 2 bases, leaving 8 bases between them. The CDR3 region has the DNA TGTGCCACCAGTGCGGCAGCTCAAGAGACCCAGTACTTC. Protein: CATSAAAQETQYF.

V is TRBV7-9 and J is TRBJ2-6; D remains ambiguous. V lost 2 bases and J lost 6, with 14 bases in between. Germline V gives CDR1 SEHNR, CDR2 FQNEAQ (reference sequence). CDR3 length: 16 residues. CDR3 loop: CASSLWAGYEANVLTF. The CDR3 DNA reads TGTGCCAGCAGCTTATGGGCTGGGTACGAGGCCAACGTCCTGACTTTC.

This clonotype was detected only once. V gene TRBV15 combines with J gene TRBJ1-6; D might be TRBD1 (5 bases). Per the germline V gene, CDR1 is LNHNV and CDR2 is YYDKDF (reference sequence). Trimming pared 3 bases from V and 7 bases from J, leaving 25 bases between. The length of the CDR3 is 19 residues. The CDR3 loop reads CATSSQDFPLTGGNSPLHF. The CDR3 bases are TGTGCCACCAGCAGCCAAGACTTTCCGTTAACAGGAGGAAATTCACCCCTCCACTTT.

This clonotype was seen a few times. The chain recombines TRBV20-1 with TRBJ1-1; D is ambiguous. Germline V gives CDR1 DFQATT, CDR2 SNEGSKA (reference sequence). CDR3 length: 13 amino acids. Deletions cut 5 bases from V and 1 base from J, with 11 bases between. CDR3 sequence: CSAGWTSNTEAFF. The DNA for the CDR3 is TGCAGTGCTGGATGGACTTCGAACACTGAAGCTTTCTTT.

The sample holds a few counts of this clonotype. The chain links TRBV24-1 to TRBJ1-1; 7 nucleotides agree with TRBD1. Germline CDR1 is KGHDR and CDR2 is SFDVKD. CDR3 length: 14 residues. V shed 4 bases, J shed 10 bases, and the junction held 11 bases outside the gene matches. CDR3 sequence (DNA): TGTGCCACCAGTGACGCCATCAGGGGGGAGGCAGCTTTCTTT. Its translation is CATSDAIRGEAAFF.

The chain joins TRBV5-4 to TRBJ2-5, with D possibly being TRBD1 or TRBD2 (5 bases each). The CDR3 has 15 residues. Trimming removed 7 bases at V and 3 bases at J, with 19 bases between. Germline lookup yields CDR1 SGHNT and CDR2 YYREEE (reference sequence). Here the CDR3 reads CASRGALNPKETQYF. The CDR3 bases are TGTGCCAGCCGAGGGGCCCTGAACCCAAAAGAGACCCAGTACTTC. Together with reference TRBV5-4 and TRBJ2-5, the CDR3 gives the full variable domain: ETGVTQSPTHLIKTRGQQVTLRCSSQSGHNTVSWYQQALGQGPQFIFQYYREEENGRGNFPPRFSGLQFPNYSSELNVNALELDDSALYLCASRGALNPKETQYFGPGTRLLVL.

This clonotype was counted ten times or more. The chain joins TRBV7-8 to TRBJ1-2; D perhaps matches TRBD1 (6 bases). The CDR3 has 14 amino acids. V dropped 2 bases and J dropped 7 bases, with 14 bases sitting between them. Germline V lookup: CDR1 SGHVS, CDR2 FQNEAQ. Written as DNA, the CDR3 is TGTGCCAGCAGCTTAATTCTGGGGGCGGGTGGCTACACCTTC. Its translation is CASSLILGAGGYTF.

This clonotype was found many times. J is TRBJ2-7 and V is TRBV27; D call uncertain. This CDR3 contains 14 residues. Trimming cost V 4 bases and J 0 bases, with 10 bases left between them. Germline lookup yields CDR1 MNHEY and CDR2 SMNVEV (reference sequence). In nucleotides, the CDR3 is TGTGCCAGCAGTTCCCCGACTTTCTCCTACGAGCAGTACTTC. The encoded protein is CASSSPTFSYEQYF.

The chain employs TRBV7-3 and TRBJ2-3; 8 bases fit TRBD1. In germline, CDR1 is SGHTA, CDR2 FQGTGA. J lost 2 bases, V lost 10 bases, and 8 bases had no gene match. This CDR3 region has 14 residues. CDR3: CANPTGDFTDTQYF. The CDR3 bases are TGTGCCAACCCGACAGGGGACTTCACAGATACGCAGTATTTT.

This clonotype was observed a single time. The chain employs TRBV6-9 and TRBJ2-7, with a possible D match to TRBD1 (6 bases). Germline CDR1 and CDR2: MNHGY and SVAAGI. Trimming pared 5 bases from V and 5 bases from J, leaving 25 bases between. The CDR3 covers 17 residues. The chain's CDR3 is CASSIRGPSGPGDEQYF. The CDR3 bases are TGTGCCAGCAGTATCCGAGGGCCCTCGGGGCCAGGGGACGAGCAGTACTTC.

The chain employs TRBV20-1 and TRBJ2-7; no reliable D call. Per the germline V gene, CDR1 is DFQATT and CDR2 is SNEGSKA (reference sequence). The CDR3 is 13 residues long. V was trimmed by 3 bases and J by 0 bases, leaving 9 bases between them. CDR3 in amino acids: CSARATTSYEQYF. Written as DNA, the CDR3 is TGCAGTGCTAGGGCCACCACCTCCTACGAGCAGTACTTC.

The chain uses TRBV7-9 and TRBJ2-7; 7 bases agree with TRBD1. The germline CDR1 and CDR2 sequences are SEHNR and FQNEAQ (reference sequence). The CDR3 is 13 amino acids. V was clipped by 9 bases and J by 2 bases; unmatched bases: 7. The DNA for the CDR3 is TGTGCCAGTGGGACAGTCGTACCCTACGAGCAGTACTTC. It specifies CASGTVVPYEQYF.

The chain couples TRBV19 to TRBJ1-5; D not resolved. V was cut by 7 bases and J by 3 bases, with 10 bases left in between. This CDR3 spans 13 amino acids. The germline gives CDR1 LNHDA, CDR2 SQIVND (reference sequence). The CDR3: CASKGDYNQPQHF. The DNA of the CDR3 is TGTGCCAGTAAGGGAGACTACAATCAGCCCCAGCATTTT. The complete variable domain, with remaining parts taken from reference TRBV19 and TRBJ1-5, reads DGGITQSPKYLFRKEGQNVTLSCEQNLNHDAMYWYRQDPGQGLRLIYYSQIVNDFQKGDIAEGYSVSREKKESFPLTVTSAQKNPTAFYLCASKGDYNQPQHFGDGTRLSIL.

This CDR3 is CSATLHRRKGYEQYF. CDR3 DNA sequence: TGCAGTGCTACACTACACAGGAGAAAGGGCTACGAGCAGTACTTC. This sequence joins TRBV20-1 and TRBJ2-7; maybe TRBD1 (5 bases). CDR3 size: 15 residues. Per the germline V gene, CDR1 is DFQATT and CDR2 is SNEGSKA (reference sequence). The V end was cut by 4 bases, the J end by 3 bases, with 19 bases between.

The count of this clonotype is one. This chain uses TRBV7-2 with TRBJ2-7; 8 positions agree with TRBD1. V shed 5 bases and J 0 bases; nucleotides not matched to a gene: 9. Germline CDR1 and CDR2: SGHTA and FQGNSA. The length of the CDR3 is 16 residues. CDR3 DNA sequence: TGTGCCAGCAGCCCGAGAGCAGGGGGCCTCTCCTACGAGCAGTACTTC. Protein: CASSPRAGGLSYEQYF.

To note about this clonotype: The junction shows a germline mismatch at one end, possibly a read error. The chain has TRBV25-1 and TRBJ2-6; the D gene could be TRBD1 or TRBD2 (5 bases each). Germline V gene data show CDR1 as MGHDK and CDR2 as SYGVNS. CDR3 length: 11 amino acids. CDR3 protein: CASSEGAGEAF. CDR3 sequence (DNA): TGTGCCAGCAGTGAAGGGGCCGGGGAAGCTTTC.

In this sample, this clonotype turned up a few times. The DNA for the CDR3 is TGTGCCAGCAGCGCGCAGGTGAACACTGAAGCTTTCTTT. Translating gives CASSAQVNTEAFF. This chain connects TRBV7-2 to TRBJ1-1; no clear D gene. The V end was cut by 5 bases, the J end by 0 bases, with 7 bases between. CDR3 length: 13 amino acids. From germline, CDR1 is SGHTA and CDR2 FQGNSA.

This rearrangement joins TRBV29-1 to TRBJ1-1, with D hard to call. V shed 4 bases and J shed 10 bases, with 13 bases lying between them. Germline lookup yields CDR1 SQVTM and CDR2 ANQGSEA. CDR3 length: 11 amino acids. In nucleotides, the CDR3 is TGCAGCGTTGTTAATGGAGGCGGAGCTTTCTTT. Translating gives CSVVNGGGAFF. The entire variable domain, with the rest obtained from reference TRBV29-1 and TRBJ1-1, is as follows: SAVISQKPSRDICQRGTSLTIQCQVDSQVTMMFWYRQQPGQSLTLIATANQGSEATYESGFVIDKFPISRPNLTFSTLTVSNMSPEDSSIYLCSVVNGGGAFFGQGTRLTVV.